This T cell receptor beta chain emerged from a study of sequential checkpoint blockade in melanoma. This clone appeared a single time. Sequencing used immunoSEQ multiplex PCR; TCRdb keeps in-frame clones, though not all of them. The sample contains over a thousand clones, 19% of which appear only once. This CDR3 is 14 amino acids long. V shed 6 bases and J shed 6 bases, with 18 bases lying between them. CDR1 KGHSH and CDR2 LQKENI come from the germline V gene. Treatment given: randomized to nivolumab then ipilimumab (arm A) or the reverse (arm B). The clonotype originates from a human donor with melanoma. Sequenced here: tumor tissue (inferred from file names), sampled from a patient given nivolumab and ipilimumab in sequence. V and J are TRBV18 and TRBJ2-7; D is ambiguous. As DNA, the CDR3 is TGTGCCAGCTCGGGAAAGAATAGGGCAGGCGAGCAGTACTTC. Residues: CASSGKNRAGEQYF.